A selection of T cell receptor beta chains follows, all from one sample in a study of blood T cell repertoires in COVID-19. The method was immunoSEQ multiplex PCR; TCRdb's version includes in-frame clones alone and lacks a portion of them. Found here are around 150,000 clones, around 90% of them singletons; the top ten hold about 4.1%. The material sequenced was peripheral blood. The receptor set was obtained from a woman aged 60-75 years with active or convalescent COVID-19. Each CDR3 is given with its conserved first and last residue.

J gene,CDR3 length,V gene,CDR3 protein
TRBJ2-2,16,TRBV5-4,CASSFMNRMNTGELFF
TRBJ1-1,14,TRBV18,CASSRNRGNTEAFF
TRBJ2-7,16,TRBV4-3,CASSQEATGGVYEQYF
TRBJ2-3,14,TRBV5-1,CASSKQGHTDTQYF
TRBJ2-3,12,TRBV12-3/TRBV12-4,CASNRATDTQYF
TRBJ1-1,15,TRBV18,CASSDRAAGSTEAFF
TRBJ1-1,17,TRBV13,CASSPGTGRNGNTEAFF
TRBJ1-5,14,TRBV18,CASSPQGNNQPQHF
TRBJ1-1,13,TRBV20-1,CSARGARDTEAFF
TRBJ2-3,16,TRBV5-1,CASSSRLSGGTDTQYF
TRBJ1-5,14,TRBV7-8,CASSSSKGNQPQHF
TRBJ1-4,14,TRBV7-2,CASSSPDRGEKLFF
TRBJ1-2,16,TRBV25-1,CASSEYGAGIAYGYTF
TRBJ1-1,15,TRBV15,CATSRGGQMNTEAFF
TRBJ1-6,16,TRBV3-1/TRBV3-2,CASSRTSLPDNSPLHF
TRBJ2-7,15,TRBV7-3,CASSLAGTSNHEQYF
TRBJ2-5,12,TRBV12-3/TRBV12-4,CASTNHRGTQYF
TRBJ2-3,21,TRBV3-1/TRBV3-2,CASSPKAGGGTSHRSTDTQYF
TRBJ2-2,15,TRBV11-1,CASSLSDFTSGELFF
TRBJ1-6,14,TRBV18,CASSPSGFNSPLHF
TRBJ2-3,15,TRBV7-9,CASSSGQGGGDTQYF
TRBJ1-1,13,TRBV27,CASSLRGSTEAFF
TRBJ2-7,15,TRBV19,CARHDSGGPFYEQYF
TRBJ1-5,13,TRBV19,CASTPGWGQPQHF
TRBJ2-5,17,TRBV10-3,CAISAGRVAGGQETQYF
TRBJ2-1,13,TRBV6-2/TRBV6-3,CASSYFQNNEQFF
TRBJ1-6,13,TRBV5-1,CASSSGGGQPLHF